A single sample gave rise to the 18 T cell receptor beta chains below, sequenced in a study of blood T cell repertoires in COVID-19. TCRdb keeps only in-frame clones here, not all; method: immunoSEQ multiplex PCR. The sample includes 90,000 to 150,000 clones, 80% to 90% seen only once; the top ten take under 20%. Sequencing used peripheral blood. The receptors were sampled from a human donor with acute or convalescent COVID-19. The donor label of this sample is uncertain.

The J gene is TRBJ1-1, the V gene TRBV18, with 8 bases identical to TRBD1. CDR3 length: 15 residues. With 3 bases clipped from V and 6 bases from J, the junction kept 9 bases outside the gene matches. Germline lookup yields CDR1 KGHSH and CDR2 LQKENI. CDR3 nucleotide sequence: TGTGCCAGCTCACCGCGGACAGGGAGAGGGGCTGAAGCTTTCTTT. Protein sequence: CASSPRTGRGAEAFF. The full variable domain, completed using reference TRBV18 and TRBJ1-1, is NAGVMQNPRHLVRRRGQEARLRCSPMKGHSHVYWYRQLPEEGLKFMVYLQKENIIDESGMPKERFSAEFPKEGPSILRIQQVVRGDSAAYFCASSPRTGRGAEAFFGQGTRLTVV.

The J gene is TRBJ2-1, the V gene TRBV28, with D possibly matching TRBD1 (5 bases). The CDR3 consists of 15 residues. V dropped 2 bases and J dropped 9 bases, with 17 bases sitting between them. Germline CDR1 MDHEN, CDR2 SYDVKM. The CDR3 spells CASSLLGRVWSEQFF. In DNA form, the CDR3 reads TGTGCCAGCAGTTTACTAGGCAGGGTATGGAGTGAGCAGTTCTTC. Variable domain in full (rest from reference TRBV28 and TRBJ2-1): DVKVTQSSRYLVKRTGEKVFLECVQDMDHENMFWYRQDPGLGLRLIYFSYDVKMKEKGDIPEGYSVSREKKERFSLILESASTNQTSMYLCASSLLGRVWSEQFFGPGTRLTVL.

The gene calls are TRBV29-1 and TRBJ2-3; 9 bases match TRBD2. Germline lookup yields CDR1 SQVTM and CDR2 ANQGSEA. The J segment lost 3 bases and the V segment lost 2 bases, leaving 9 bases of the junction unmatched. This CDR3 is built from 16 residues. CDR3 in DNA: TGCAGCGTTGAACGGGGGCAGCGGGGGGTAACAGATACGCAGTATTTT. This encodes CSVERGQRGVTDTQYF.

The CDR3, as DNA: TGTGCCAGTAGGGAGAGGTCGGGCTACAATGAGCAGTTCTTC. It is translated as CASRERSGYNEQFF. This chain connects TRBV19 to TRBJ2-1; D unclear. The CDR3 runs 14 residues. V was clipped by 6 bases and J by 3 bases, with 12 bases between them. Germline values: CDR1 LNHDA, CDR2 SQIVND (reference sequence).

This chain joins TRBV29-1 and TRBJ1-1; 8 positions agree with TRBD1. CDR1 is SQVTM and CDR2 is ANQGSEA in the germline V gene. The CDR3 sequence is 14 residues long. J was trimmed by 12 bases and V by 3 bases; bases with no gene match: 15. In nucleotides, the CDR3 is TGCAGCGTTGACCAGGGGGCCCGGAAAGGAAAAACTTTCTTT. Protein sequence: CSVDQGARKGKTFF.

The chain uses TRBV5-8 and TRBJ2-7; 11 nucleotides line up with TRBD1. Germline V gene sequence: CDR1 SGHTS, CDR2 YDEGEE. This CDR3 region has 14 residues. The V segment lost 4 bases and the J segment 4 bases; nucleotides outside the gene matches: 4. The CDR3, as DNA: TGTGCCAGCAGCCCGGGACAGGGGGGGTACGAGCAGTACTTC. Encoded protein: CASSPGQGGYEQYF. Using reference TRBV5-8 and TRBJ2-7 for the parts outside the CDR3, the full variable domain is EAGVTQSPTHLIKTRGQQATLRCSPISGHTSVYWYQQALGLGLQFLLWYDEGEERNRGNFPPRFSGRQFPNYSSELNVNALELEDSALYLCASSPGQGGYEQYFGPGTRLTVT.

The V gene is TRBV10-3, the J gene TRBJ2-5; 9 bases are a match to TRBD2. The CDR3 sequence is 16 residues long. The germline V gene has CDR1 ENHRY and CDR2 SYGVKD. After removal of 0 bases from V and 5 bases from J, the junction contained 7 bases not matched to a gene. The CDR3 DNA is TGTGCCATCAGTGAGTCAGAGCGGGAGGCCGGGGAGACCCAGTACTTC. Translated, it gives CAISESEREAGETQYF.

This chain links TRBV7-2 with TRBJ2-7, with TRBD2 matching over 9 bases. The CDR3 is made up of 14 amino acids. Germline-derived CDR1 and CDR2 are SGHTA and FQGNSA. V dropped 1 base and J dropped 4; count of bases not matched to a gene: 2. The CDR3 coding sequence is TGTGCCAGCAGCTTAGGTGCGGGGGGGTACGAGCAGTACTTC. Translated, it gives CASSLGAGGYEQYF.

The CDR3 is CASSLRERTEAFF. CDR3 bases: TGTGCCAGTAGCCTCAGGGAAAGGACTGAAGCTTTCTTT. The chain couples TRBV19 to TRBJ1-1, with TRBD1 as a possible D gene (5 bases). The ends were cut back, 6 bases at V and 5 bases at J, with 13 bases in the middle. The length of the CDR3 is 13 residues. CDR1 and CDR2 (germline): LNHDA, SQIVND (reference sequence). Full variable domain (rest looked up from reference TRBV19 and TRBJ1-1): DGGITQSPKYLFRKEGQNVTLSCEQNLNHDAMYWYRQDPGQGLRLIYYSQIVNDFQKGDIAEGYSVSREKKESFPLTVTSAQKNPTAFYLCASSLRERTEAFFGQGTRLTVV.

The chain couples TRBV7-9 to TRBJ2-1; 11 positions match TRBD2. The germline V gene encodes CDR1 SEHNR and CDR2 FQNEAQ (reference sequence). Trimming cost V 5 bases and J 6 bases; bases outside gene matches: 15. The CDR3 totals 18 residues. In nucleotides, the CDR3 is TGTGCCAGCAGCACCGGGACGGCCGGGACTAGCGGACCCAATGAGCAGTTCTTC. Protein sequence: CASSTGTAGTSGPNEQFF.

This rearrangement joins TRBV3-1 (or the pseudogene TRBV3-2) to TRBJ2-7; D is possibly TRBD1 (5 bases). From germline, CDR1 is LGHDT and CDR2 YNNKEL (reference sequence). The CDR3 is made up of 14 amino acids. V gave up 3 bases and J gave up 3 bases, with 12 bases separating them. This CDR3 is CASSQTERIYEQYF. CDR3 coding DNA: TGTGCCAGCAGCCAGACAGAGCGAATCTACGAGCAGTACTTC.

This clone came up a few times. The chain is built from TRBV7-8 and TRBJ1-1; D remains ambiguous. The ends were cut back, 5 bases at V and 0 bases at J, with 13 bases in the middle. CDR1 SGHVS and CDR2 FQNEAQ come from the germline V gene. This CDR3 has 15 residues. CDR3 sequence (DNA): TGTGCCAGCAGCCGAGGCGGCAGTATGAACACTGAAGCTTTCTTT. Amino acid sequence: CASSRGGSMNTEAFF.

The gene calls are TRBV24-1 and TRBJ2-1; 11 nucleotides match TRBD1. V gave up 6 bases and J gave up 7 bases; unmatched junction bases: 7. Germline lookup yields CDR1 KGHDR and CDR2 SFDVKD. The CDR3 loop spans 15 amino acids. CDR3 amino acids: CATSKGQGAKNEQFF. The CDR3 coding sequence is TGTGCCACCAGTAAAGGACAGGGGGCCAAAAATGAGCAGTTCTTC.

This chain connects TRBV3-1 (or the pseudogene TRBV3-2) to TRBJ1-6, with a weak D call TRBD1 (5 bases). Trimming removed 0 bases from V and 4 bases from J, with 13 bases in between. The germline gives CDR1 LGHDT, CDR2 YNNKEL (reference sequence). This CDR3 region has 17 residues. The CDR3 reads CASSQDSGRAYNSPLHF. DNA of the CDR3: TGTGCCAGCAGCCAAGATTCCGGCAGGGCGTATAATTCACCCCTCCACTTT.

This clone showed up just a few times. This chain links TRBV6-2 or TRBV6-3 with TRBJ1-2, with TRBD1 identical over 7 bases. The CDR3 sequence is 14 residues long. The ends lost 4 bases at V and 4 bases at J; junction bases unmatched: 6. The V gene's germline CDR1 is MNHEY and CDR2 SVGEGT. This chain's CDR3 is CASSSAGGTYGYTF. The DNA for the CDR3 is TGTGCCAGCAGTTCTGCAGGGGGAACCTATGGCTACACCTTC.

This clone was observed a single time. V gene TRBV25-1 combines with J gene TRBJ2-7; D call uncertain. The ends were cut back, 4 bases at V and 5 bases at J, with 12 bases in the middle. CDR3 length: 13 residues. CDR1 and CDR2 (germline): MGHDK, SYGVNS. CDR3 region: CASSGGVRNEQYF. In DNA form, the CDR3 reads TGTGCCAGCAGTGGAGGTGTAAGGAACGAGCAGTACTTC.

V gene TRBV7-2 combines with J gene TRBJ1-2, with a possible D match to TRBD1 (5 bases). Per the germline V gene, CDR1 is SGHTA and CDR2 is FQGNSA. The germline V and J ends were trimmed by 5 bases and 7 bases, with 17 bases remaining between them. The CDR3 has 14 residues. The CDR3 loop reads CASSPQGQGAGYTF. DNA of the CDR3: TGTGCCAGCAGCCCCCAAGGGCAGGGCGCTGGCTACACCTTC.

This sequence joins TRBV4-1 and TRBJ1-1, with TRBD1 as a possible D gene (6 bases). Trimming took off 1 base at V and 8 bases at J, with 17 bases between the two ends. CDR3 length: 15 residues. CDR1 MGHRA and CDR2 YSYEKL come from the germline V gene. For the CDR3, the DNA is TGCGCCAGCAGCCAAGTACCGGACAGTGGTGGGGAAGCTTTCTTT. As protein: CASSQVPDSGGEAFF.